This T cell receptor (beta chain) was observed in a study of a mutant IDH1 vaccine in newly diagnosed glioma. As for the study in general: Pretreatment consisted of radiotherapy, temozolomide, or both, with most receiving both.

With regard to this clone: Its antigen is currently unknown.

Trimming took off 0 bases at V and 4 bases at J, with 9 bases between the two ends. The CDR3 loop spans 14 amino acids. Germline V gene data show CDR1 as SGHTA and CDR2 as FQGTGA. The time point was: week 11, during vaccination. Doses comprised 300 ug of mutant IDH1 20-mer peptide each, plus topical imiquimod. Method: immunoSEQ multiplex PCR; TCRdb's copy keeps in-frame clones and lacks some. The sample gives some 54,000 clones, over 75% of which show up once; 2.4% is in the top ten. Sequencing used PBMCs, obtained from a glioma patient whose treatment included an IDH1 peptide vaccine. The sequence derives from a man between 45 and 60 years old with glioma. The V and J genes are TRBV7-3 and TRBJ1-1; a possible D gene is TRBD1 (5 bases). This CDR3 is CASSLTGGGTEAFF. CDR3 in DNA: TGTGCCAGCAGCTTAACCGGCGGGGGCACTGAAGCTTTCTTT.